The entry below describes one T cell receptor beta chain. Its specificity is unknown. Per germline, CDR1 MNHEY and CDR2 SMNVEV (reference sequence). This CDR3 has 11 amino acids. V was pared by 4 bases and J by 6 bases, with 7 bases between. The entry originates in a study of cytomegalovirus exposure and HLA in healthy donors. Turning to the study itself: Early released data had about 80 million unique TCRs, all coming from HLA-typed donors. Study conclusions and caveats: Later analysis associated a missense DCLRE1C variant with TCR beta V- and J-gene trimming. TCR beta sequences numbering about 17,000 were associated with HLA alleles at 0.05 false discovery rate in a later analysis.

PCR primers comprised 60 Vbeta and 13 Jbeta primers. TCRdb's table, derived via immunoSEQ multiplex PCR, lists solely in-frame clones and lacks some. The sample lists roughly 170,000 clones, approximately 80% occurring once. Healthy bone marrow donors made up the cohort. Material: PBMCs. This clonotype was sampled from a girl aged 2 to 9 in good health and CMV-seropositive. The chain carries TRBV27 and TRBJ2-7; no firm D call. As DNA, the CDR3 is TGTGCCAGCAGTTCCACCAGCGAGCAGTACTTC. Its protein product is CASSSTSEQYF.